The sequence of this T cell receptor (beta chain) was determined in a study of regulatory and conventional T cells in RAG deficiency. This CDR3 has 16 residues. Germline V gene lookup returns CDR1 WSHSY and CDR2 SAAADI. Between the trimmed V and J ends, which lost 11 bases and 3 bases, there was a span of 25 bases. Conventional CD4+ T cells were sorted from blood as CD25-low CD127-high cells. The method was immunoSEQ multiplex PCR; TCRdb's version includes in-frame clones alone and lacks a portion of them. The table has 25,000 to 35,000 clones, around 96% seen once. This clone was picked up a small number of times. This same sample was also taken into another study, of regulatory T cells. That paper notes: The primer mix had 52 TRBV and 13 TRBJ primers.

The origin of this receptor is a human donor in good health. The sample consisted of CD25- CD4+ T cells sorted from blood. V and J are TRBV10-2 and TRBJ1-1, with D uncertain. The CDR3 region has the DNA TGCGCCTCGTTCCCACATCCAATGGAGGGATACACTGAAGCTTTCTTT. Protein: CASFPHPMEGYTEAFF.